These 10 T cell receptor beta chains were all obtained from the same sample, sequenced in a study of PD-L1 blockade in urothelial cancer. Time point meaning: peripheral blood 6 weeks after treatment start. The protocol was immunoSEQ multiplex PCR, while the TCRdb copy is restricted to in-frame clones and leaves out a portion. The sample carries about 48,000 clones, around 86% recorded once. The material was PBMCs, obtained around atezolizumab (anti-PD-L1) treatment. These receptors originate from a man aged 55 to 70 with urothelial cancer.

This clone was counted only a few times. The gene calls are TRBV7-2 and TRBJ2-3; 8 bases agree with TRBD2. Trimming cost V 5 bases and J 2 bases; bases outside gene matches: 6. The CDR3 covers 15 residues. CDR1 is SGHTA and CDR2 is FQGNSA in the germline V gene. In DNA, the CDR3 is TGTGCCAGCAGCAACGAGCGGGGGACCACAGATACGCAGTATTTT. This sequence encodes CASSNERGTTDTQYF.

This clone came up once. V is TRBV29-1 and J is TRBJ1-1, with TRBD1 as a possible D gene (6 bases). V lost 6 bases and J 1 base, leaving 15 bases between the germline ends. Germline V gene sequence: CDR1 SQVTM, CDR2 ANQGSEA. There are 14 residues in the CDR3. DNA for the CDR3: TGCAGCGTCCTTACCCAGGGGTCGAACACTGAAGCTTTCTTT. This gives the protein CSVLTQGSNTEAFF.

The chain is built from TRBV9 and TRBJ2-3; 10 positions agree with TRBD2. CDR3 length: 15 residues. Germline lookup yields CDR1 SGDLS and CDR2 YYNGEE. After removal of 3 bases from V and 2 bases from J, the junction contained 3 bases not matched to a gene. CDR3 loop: CASSDSGGPTDTQYF. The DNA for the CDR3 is TGTGCCAGCAGCGATAGCGGGGGGCCCACAGATACGCAGTATTTT.

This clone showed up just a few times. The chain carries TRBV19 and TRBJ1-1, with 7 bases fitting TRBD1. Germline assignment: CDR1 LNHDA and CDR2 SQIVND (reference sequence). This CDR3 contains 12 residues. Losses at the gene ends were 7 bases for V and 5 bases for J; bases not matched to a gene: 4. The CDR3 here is CASKKQGTEAFF. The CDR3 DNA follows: TGTGCCAGTAAAAAACAGGGGACTGAAGCTTTCTTT.

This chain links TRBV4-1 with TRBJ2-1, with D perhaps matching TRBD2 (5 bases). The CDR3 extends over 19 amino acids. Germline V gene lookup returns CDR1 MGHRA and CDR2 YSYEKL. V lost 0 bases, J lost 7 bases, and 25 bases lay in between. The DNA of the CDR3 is TGCGCCAGCAGCCAAGATCCCCTCTCTAAGCGGAGGTTAAGGAATGAGCAGTTCTTC. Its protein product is CASSQDPLSKRRLRNEQFF.

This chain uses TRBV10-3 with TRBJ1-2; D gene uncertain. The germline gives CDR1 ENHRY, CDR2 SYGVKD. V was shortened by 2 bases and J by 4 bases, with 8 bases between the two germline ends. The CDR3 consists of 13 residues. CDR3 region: CAISEDGLYGYTF. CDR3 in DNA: TGTGCCATCAGTGAGGACGGACTCTATGGCTACACCTTC.

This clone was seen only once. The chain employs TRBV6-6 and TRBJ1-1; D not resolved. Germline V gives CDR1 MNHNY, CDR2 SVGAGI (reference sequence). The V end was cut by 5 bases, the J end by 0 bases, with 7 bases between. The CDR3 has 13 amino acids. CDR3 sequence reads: CASSQNLNTEAFF. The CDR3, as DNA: TGTGCCAGCAGTCAAAACTTGAACACTGAAGCTTTCTTT.

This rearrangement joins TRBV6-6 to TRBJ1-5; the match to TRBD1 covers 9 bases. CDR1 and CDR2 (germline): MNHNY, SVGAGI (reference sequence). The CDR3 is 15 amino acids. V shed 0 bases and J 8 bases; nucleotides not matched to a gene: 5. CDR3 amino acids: CASSYSGTGREPQHF. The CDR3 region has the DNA TGTGCCAGCAGTTACTCCGGGACAGGGAGGGAGCCCCAGCATTTT.

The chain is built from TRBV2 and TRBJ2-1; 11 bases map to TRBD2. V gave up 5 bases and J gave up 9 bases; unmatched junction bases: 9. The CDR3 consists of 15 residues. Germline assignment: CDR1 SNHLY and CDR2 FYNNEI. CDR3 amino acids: CASSSTSGAMGEQFF. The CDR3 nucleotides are TGTGCCAGCAGTTCGACTAGCGGGGCCATGGGTGAGCAGTTCTTC.

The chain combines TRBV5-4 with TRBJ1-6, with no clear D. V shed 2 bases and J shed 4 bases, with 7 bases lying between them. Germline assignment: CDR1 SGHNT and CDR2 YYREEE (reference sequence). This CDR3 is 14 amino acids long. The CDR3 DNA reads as TGTGCCAGCAGCTTCGACAAGTATAATTCACCCCTCCACTTT. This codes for CASSFDKYNSPLHF.